This is a list of T cell receptor beta chains from one sample in a study of Graves' ophthalmopathy and Graves' hyperthyroidism. From the multiplex PCR reads, TCRdb called clonotypes with MiXCR, one entry per CDR3 protein. The sample lists some 380,000 distinct CDR3 sequences, roughly 15% seen once, with 5.5% to 7% in the top ten. Sequencing was performed on peripheral blood. These receptors all come from a woman under 30 with stable Graves' hyperthyroidism. CDR3s include the opening cysteine and the closing phenylalanine or tryptophan. Each record gives: D gene, V gene, clone size, J gene, CDR3 DNA, CDR3 protein. The D gene is left open where the match is weak. Not all rows give a size; the values are once, few, many and, for expanded clones, a class.

NA	TRBV12-3/TRBV12-4	many	TRBJ1-2	TGTGCCAGCAGTTTGGGACGCTCAAACTATGGCTACACCTTC	CASSLGRSNYGYTF
NA	TRBV6-5	many	TRBJ2-6	TGTGCCAGCAGTTACGACACGTGGGGGGACGGATACTCTGGGGCCAACGTCCTGACTTTC	CASSYDTWGDGYSGANVLTF
TRBD1	TRBV7-8	many	TRBJ1-5	TGTGCCAGCAGCTGGACAGGGGGCAGTCAGCCCCAGCATTTT	CASSWTGGSQPQHF
NA	TRBV6-1	many	TRBJ1-5	TGTGCCAGCGGACCGAGGCGGGGGCTAGGGAATCAGCCCCAGCATTTT	CASGPRRGLGNQPQHF
TRBD1	TRBV4-1	NA	TRBJ1-1	TGCGCCAGCAGCCATCACCTACCGGGACAGGGGGGGAACACTGAAGCTTTCTTT	CASSHHLPGQGGNTEAFF
TRBD2	TRBV6-1	many	TRBJ2-1	TGTGCCAGCCTTAGCGGGGTCTCCTACAATGAGCAGTTCTTC	CASLSGVSYNEQFF
TRBD2	TRBV29-1	many	TRBJ2-2	TGCAGCGCCGGGACTAGCGGACTTAACACCGGGGAGCTGTTTTTT	CSAGTSGLNTGELFF
NA	TRBV15	NA	TRBJ2-2	TGTGCCACCAGCAGAGCAGGGTCGAACACCGGGGAGCTGTTGTTT	CATSRAGSNTGELLF
NA	TRBV6-1	few	TRBJ2-7	TGTGCCAGCAGTCCTATTGGGGACTGGAGCTCCTACGAGCAGTACTTC	CASSPIGDWSSYEQYF
NA	TRBV5-1	NA	TRBJ1-1	TGCGCCAGCAGCGACCGGGCCCCTGGGGGCACTGAAGCTTTCTTT	CASSDRAPGGTEAFF
TRBD1	TRBV5-1	many	TRBJ1-2	TGCGCCAGCAGCGGCCCCCTAAGGACAGGTAGCTATGGCTACACCTTC	CASSGPLRTGSYGYTF
NA	TRBV27	many	TRBJ2-7	TGTGCCAGCAGGGGCAGGGGAAAATACGAGCAGTACTTC	CASRGRGKYEQYF
TRBD2	TRBV15	few	TRBJ2-7	TGTGCCACCAGCAGAGATTCGGGGGGGGCCTACGAGCAGTACTTC	CATSRDSGGAYEQYF
NA	TRBV20-1	many	TRBJ2-7	TGCAGTGCTCTCCCCGGGACCCCGGGGGTCGGCTACGAGCAGTACTTC	CSALPGTPGVGYEQYF
NA	TRBV3-1	many	TRBJ1-1	TGTGCCAGCAGCCAAGTTTCCAGGGGATTACTCATGAACACTGAAGCTTTCTTT	CASSQVSRGLLMNTEAFF
NA	TRBV6-2/TRBV6-3	NA	TRBJ1-1	TGTGCCAGCAGAACCTTGACGATGAACACTGATGCTTTCTTT	CASRTLTMNTDAFF
NA	TRBV11-2	NA	TRBJ2-7	TGTGCCAGCAGCTTATCAGCCGTGGGGGGTTACGAGCAGTACTTC	CASSLSAVGGYEQYF
NA	TRBV5-6	NA	TRBJ1-2	TGTGCCAGCAGCTTGACGGTGTTCTATGGCTACACCTTC	CASSLTVFYGYTF
NA	TRBV11-2	NA	TRBJ1-1	TGTGCCAGCAGCTTCTATTCAGCAGATGAAGCTTTCTTT	CASSFYSADEAFF
NA	TRBV14	many	TRBJ2-7	TGTGCCAGCAGCCAAGGTTTTAGTTTGAGAGGGAACTACGAGCAGTACTTC	CASSQGFSLRGNYEQYF
NA	TRBV19	many	TRBJ2-7	TGTGCCAGTAGTGGCCGGATTGAGTCCTCCTACGAGCAGTACTTC	CASSGRIESSYEQYF
NA	TRBV5-5	many	TRBJ2-7	TGTGCCAGCATCACGACGGGGTACCCCTACGAGCAGTACTTC	CASITTGYPYEQYF
TRBD2	TRBV7-2	once	TRBJ2-7	TGTGCCAGCAGCTTAGTGGCTAGCGGAGCGGGCGAGCAGTACTTC	CASSLVASGAGEQYF
TRBD1	TRBV6-1	NA	TRBJ2-2	TGTGCCAGCAGGGGACAGCCCGACACCGGGGAGCTGTTTTTT	CASRGQPDTGELFF
TRBD1	TRBV11-1	NA	TRBJ2-7	TGTGCCAGCAGCTCCCCAGGACAGGCGACCTACGAGCAGTACTTC	CASSSPGQATYEQYF
NA	TRBV27	many	TRBJ1-5	TGTGCCACCAGAAAACAGCGAAATCAGCCCCAGCATTTT	CATRKQRNQPQHF
TRBD1	TRBV19	many	TRBJ1-1	TGTGCCAGTATTCTAACCTTCGGGACAGGGAACACTGAAGCTTTCTTT	CASILTFGTGNTEAFF
NA	TRBV3-1	many	TRBJ2-5	TGTGCCAGCAGCCAGGGCGCAGGGCGGTTTCCAGAGACCCAGTACTTC	CASSQGAGRFPETQYF
TRBD1	TRBV3-1	NA	TRBJ2-2	TGTGCCAGCAGCCCCCAACAGGGGCCCCCCGGGGAGCTGTTTTTT	CASSPQQGPPGELFF
TRBD2	TRBV6-1	NA	TRBJ2-4	TGTGCCAGCGGGGGGATGGGAGGGGAACTAGCCAAAAACATTCAGTACTTC	CASGGMGGELAKNIQYF
NA	TRBV4-1	NA	TRBJ1-2	TGCGCCAGCAGCCAAGACTCAGGGATTGGTGGCTACACCTTC	CASSQDSGIGGYTF
TRBD1	TRBV6-2/TRBV6-3	many	TRBJ2-2	TGTGCCAGCAGTGATGACAGGGGCAGCGGGGAGCTGTTTTTT	CASSDDRGSGELFF
NA	TRBV10-3	many	TRBJ1-1	TGTGCCATCGCGGGTTTCACTGGGGGCCTATCTGGGATGAACACTGAAGCTTTCTTT	CAIAGFTGGLSGMNTEAFF
TRBD2	TRBV19	NA	TRBJ2-5	TGTGCCAGTAGTCGACCAGGCGGGGGGCTAAAAGAGACCCAGTACTTC	CASSRPGGGLKETQYF
NA	TRBV7-2	many	TRBJ1-6	TGTGCCAGCAGCTTATTAAGACCTCCCTCACCCCTCCACTTT	CASSLLRPPSPLHF
TRBD1	TRBV29-1	many	TRBJ1-1	TGCAGCGTCGAAGAAGACAGGGGGTACACTGAAGCTTTCTTT	CSVEEDRGYTEAFF
NA	TRBV12-3/TRBV12-4	many	TRBJ1-2	TGTGCCAGCAGTCCTGCGAAGGGAGGCTACACCTTC	CASSPAKGGYTF
TRBD1	TRBV7-8	many	TRBJ2-7	TGTGCCAGCAGCTTAGCCGACAGGGGGGCGTACGAGCAGTACTTC	CASSLADRGAYEQYF
NA	TRBV18	many	TRBJ1-1	TGTGCCAGCTCACTGGGGACATGGGACACTGAAGCTTTCTTT	CASSLGTWDTEAFF
TRBD2	TRBV20-1	many	TRBJ2-7	TGCAGTGCTAGAGCTCCCCTACCACTCAAGCGGGGGCACCCCTACGAGCAGTACTTC	CSARAPLPLKRGHPYEQYF
TRBD2	TRBV5-4	NA	TRBJ2-5	TGTGCCAGCAGCCTTGGGAGGGGGACCCAGTACTTC	CASSLGRGTQYF
TRBD1	TRBV6-2/TRBV6-3	NA	TRBJ2-5	TGTGCCAGCAGACCCGGGACAGGGGCACGGGAGACCCAGTACTTC	CASRPGTGARETQYF
NA	TRBV4-1	many	TRBJ2-7	TGCGCCAGCAGCCAAGCCCCTAGCAACGAGCAGTACTTC	CASSQAPSNEQYF
NA	TRBV5-1	few	TRBJ1-2	TGCGCCAGCAGCTTGGACTCCCGACCTTCTCGTGGCTACACCTTC	CASSLDSRPSRGYTF
NA	TRBV12-3/TRBV12-4	many	TRBJ2-3	TGTGCCAGCAGTTTGGGAGAGGGACTTCGCACAGATACGCAGTATTTT	CASSLGEGLRTDTQYF
TRBD1	TRBV12-3/TRBV12-4	few	TRBJ2-5	TGTGCCAGCAGTTTATCCCAGGGGGCGCGGGAGACCCAGTACTTC	CASSLSQGARETQYF
NA	TRBV3-1	many	TRBJ1-5	TGTGCCAGCAGCGACCAGGGAGACGGCAATCAGCCCCAGCATTTT	CASSDQGDGNQPQHF
NA	TRBV5-1	few	TRBJ2-2	TGCGCCAGCAGCTTGGACGGCACTAACACCGGGGAGCTGTGTTTT	CASSLDGTNTGELCF
TRBD1	TRBV9	NA	TRBJ2-7	TGTGCCAGCACCCGAGGGGACAGGGGTTACGAGCAGTACTTC	CASTRGDRGYEQYF
TRBD1	TRBV20-1	many	TRBJ1-2	TGCAGTGCTAGAGGGAGGAAGACAGGGCTTAACTATGGCTACACCTTC	CSARGRKTGLNYGYTF
TRBD1	TRBV6-4	few	TRBJ2-2	TGTGCCAGCAGTGACGGGACAGGCACCGGGGAGCTGTTTTTT	CASSDGTGTGELFF
NA	TRBV12-3/TRBV12-4	many	TRBJ1-2	TGTGCCAGCAGTTTAGGGGTGGCTGGCTACACCTTC	CASSLGVAGYTF
NA	TRBV12-3/TRBV12-4	many	TRBJ1-1	TGTGCCAGCAGTTTAGCTACCCAGGGTGGCCCTGAAGCTTTCTTT	CASSLATQGGPEAFF